This TCR beta chain was identified in a study of cytomegalovirus exposure and HLA in healthy donors. General study findings and limits: Reportedly, a later analysis found an Asian-associated ancestry cluster had fewer N-insertions than the approximately 700-donor mean. In a later analysis, specific HLA alleles were associated with more than 15,000 TCR beta sequences at a 0.05 false discovery rate.

Trimming shortened V by 0 bases and J by 6 bases, and 15 bases separated the two germline ends. The CDR3 covers 15 residues. The germline V gene encodes CDR1 SGHRS and CDR2 YFSETQ. This PCR relied on a set of 60 Vbeta primers and 13 Jbeta primers. TCRdb's copy holds only in-frame clones and misses some; the assay was immunoSEQ multiplex PCR. The table records about 160,000 clones, roughly 80% of them present only once. This clone was seen once. Its antigen remains unknown. The sequencing input was PBMCs. This chain links TRBV5-1 with TRBJ1-1; D unresolved. The source of this sequence is a man aged 30-40 years in good health and CMV-seronegative. The chain's CDR3 is CASSLDGPRDSEAFF. As DNA, the CDR3 is TGCGCCAGCAGCTTGGATGGCCCCCGCGACTCTGAAGCTTTCTTT.